This TCR beta chain emerged from a study of blood T cells in healthy people across ages. Through a sample-barcoded 5' primer and a J-beta primer mix, a second PCR was run for roughly 6 to 11 cycles. TCRdb reprocessed the 5' RACE reads via MiXCR and lists one record per CDR3 protein. The sample consists of 500,000 to 600,000 distinct CDR3 sequences, 25% to 30% of them appearing once. The germline V gene encodes CDR1 SGHTA and CDR2 FQGNSA. The CDR3 runs 16 residues. Trimming removed 6 bases from V and 0 bases from J, with 15 bases in between. The source is a woman aged 65 to 85 in good health. The sample consisted of blood. J is TRBJ2-1 and V is TRBV7-2; tentative D call: TRBD1 (6 bases). CDR3 in DNA: TGTGCCAGCAGTCTACAGGGTCGAAGCTCCTACAATGAGCAGTTCTTC. This translates into CASSLQGRSSYNEQFF.